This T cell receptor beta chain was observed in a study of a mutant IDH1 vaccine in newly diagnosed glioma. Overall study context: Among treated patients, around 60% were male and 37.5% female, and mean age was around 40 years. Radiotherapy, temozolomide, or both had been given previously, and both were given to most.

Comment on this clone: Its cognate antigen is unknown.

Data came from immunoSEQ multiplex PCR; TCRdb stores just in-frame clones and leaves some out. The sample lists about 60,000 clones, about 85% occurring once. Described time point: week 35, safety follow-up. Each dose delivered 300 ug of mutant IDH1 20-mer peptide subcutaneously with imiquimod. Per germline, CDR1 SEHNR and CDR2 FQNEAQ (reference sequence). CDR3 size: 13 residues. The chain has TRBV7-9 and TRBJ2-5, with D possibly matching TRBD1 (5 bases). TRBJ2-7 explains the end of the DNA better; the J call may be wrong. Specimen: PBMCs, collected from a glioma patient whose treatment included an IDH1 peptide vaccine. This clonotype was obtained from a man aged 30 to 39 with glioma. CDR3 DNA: TGTGCCAGCAGCTTTAACAGGCAGAACGAGCAGTACTTC. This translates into CASSFNRQNEQYF.